The entry that follows covers one T cell receptor beta chain sequence. Its antigen is not known. The entry originates in a study of cytomegalovirus exposure and HLA in healthy donors. General study results and limits: TCR beta V segments were, for the most part, productive about 87% or about 30% of the time in an earlier analysis. An Asian-associated ancestry cluster reportedly showed fewer N-insertions than the roughly 670-donor mean in a later analysis. A list of about 160 TCR beta chains associated with cytomegalovirus was given. In a later analysis, specific HLA alleles were associated with some 16,000 TCR beta sequences at a 0.05 false discovery rate.

With 60 Vbeta and 13 Jbeta primers, the PCR was carried out. Method: immunoSEQ multiplex PCR; TCRdb's copy keeps in-frame clones and lacks some. Counted here are around 150,000 clones, 77% occurring once; the ten biggest clones make up about 2.4%. The source material was PBMCs. This clonotype was sampled from a woman between 40 and 55 years old in good health and CMV-seropositive.

The CDR3 protein is CASSSLPVRESTDTQYF. The CDR3 nucleotides read TGTGCCAGCAGCTCCCTCCCCGTGAGGGAAAGCACAGATACGCAGTATTTT. V usage is TRBV11-2 and J usage is TRBJ2-3; TRBD2 might be the D (5 bases). The CDR3 has 17 residues. Between the trimmed V and J ends, which lost 4 bases and 0 bases, there was a span of 17 bases. Germline assignment: CDR1 SGHAT and CDR2 FQNNGV.